This TCR beta chain came from a study of cytotoxic CD8 clonotypes in ibrutinib-treated CLL. The repertoire was sequenced with immunoSEQ multiplex PCR; TCRdb's copy has only in-frame clones and lacks some. The table records approximately 70,000 clones, around 80% of them present only once. CDR1 and CDR2 (germline): KGHSH, LQKENI. This CDR3 comprises 13 residues. Trimming at V came to 6 bases and at J to 5 bases, leaving 4 bases not matched to a gene. The sample was PBMCs, taken at disease progression, from a patient treated with ibrutinib. The sequence was collected from a human donor with chronic lymphocytic leukemia. The J gene is TRBJ2-7, the V gene TRBV18; 10 bases are shared with TRBD2. The DNA of the CDR3 is TGTGCCAGCTCGGGACTAGCGCTCGACGAGCAGTACTTC. Translated, it gives CASSGLALDEQYF.